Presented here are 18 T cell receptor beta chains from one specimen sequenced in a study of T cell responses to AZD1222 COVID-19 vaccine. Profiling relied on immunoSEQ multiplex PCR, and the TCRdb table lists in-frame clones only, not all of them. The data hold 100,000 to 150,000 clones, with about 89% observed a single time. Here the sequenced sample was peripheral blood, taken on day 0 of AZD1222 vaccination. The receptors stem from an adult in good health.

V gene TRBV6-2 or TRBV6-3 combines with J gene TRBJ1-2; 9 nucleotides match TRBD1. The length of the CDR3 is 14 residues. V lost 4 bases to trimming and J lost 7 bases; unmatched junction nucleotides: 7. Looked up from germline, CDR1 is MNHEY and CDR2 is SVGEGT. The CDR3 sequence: CASSFLQGAGGYTF. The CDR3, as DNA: TGTGCCAGCAGTTTTCTACAGGGGGCTGGTGGCTACACCTTC.

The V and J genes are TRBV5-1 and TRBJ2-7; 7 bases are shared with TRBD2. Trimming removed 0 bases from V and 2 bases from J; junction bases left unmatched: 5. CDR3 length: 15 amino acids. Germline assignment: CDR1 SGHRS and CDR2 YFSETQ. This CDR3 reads CASSLAAGAAYEQYF. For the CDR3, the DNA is TGCGCCAGCAGCTTGGCGGCGGGAGCAGCCTACGAGCAGTACTTC.

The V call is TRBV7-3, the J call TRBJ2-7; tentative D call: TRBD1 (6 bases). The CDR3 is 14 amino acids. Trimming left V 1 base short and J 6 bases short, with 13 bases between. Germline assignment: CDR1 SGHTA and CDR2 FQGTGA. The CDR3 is CASSLNPQGSEQYF. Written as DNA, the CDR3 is TGTGCCAGCAGCTTAAATCCCCAGGGGTCCGAGCAGTACTTC. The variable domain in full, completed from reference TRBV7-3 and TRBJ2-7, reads GAGVSQTPSNKVTEKGKYVELRCDPISGHTALYWYRQSLGQGPEFLIYFQGTGAADDSGLPNDRFFAVRPEGSVSTLKIQRTERGDSAVYLCASSLNPQGSEQYFGPGTRLTVT.

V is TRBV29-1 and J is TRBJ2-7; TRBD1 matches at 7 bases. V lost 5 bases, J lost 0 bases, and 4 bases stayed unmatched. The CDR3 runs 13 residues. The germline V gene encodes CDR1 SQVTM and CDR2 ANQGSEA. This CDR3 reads CSVRHRGSYEQYF. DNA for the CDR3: TGCAGCGTTAGGCACAGGGGCTCCTACGAGCAGTACTTC.

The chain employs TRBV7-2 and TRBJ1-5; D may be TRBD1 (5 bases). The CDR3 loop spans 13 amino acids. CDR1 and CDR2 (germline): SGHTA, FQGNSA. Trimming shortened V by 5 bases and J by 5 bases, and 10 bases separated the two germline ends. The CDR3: CASSPQGYQPQHF. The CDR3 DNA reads TGTGCCAGCAGCCCCCAGGGTTATCAGCCCCAGCATTTT.

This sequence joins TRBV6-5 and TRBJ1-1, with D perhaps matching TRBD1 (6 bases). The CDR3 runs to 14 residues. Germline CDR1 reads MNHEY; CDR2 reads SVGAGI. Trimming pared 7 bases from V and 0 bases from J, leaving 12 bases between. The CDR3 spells CASMRGDLNTEAFF. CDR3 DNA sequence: TGTGCCAGCATGAGGGGGGATTTGAACACTGAAGCTTTCTTT.

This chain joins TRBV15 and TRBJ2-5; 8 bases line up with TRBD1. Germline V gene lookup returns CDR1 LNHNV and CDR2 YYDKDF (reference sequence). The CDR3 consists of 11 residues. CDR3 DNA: TGTGCGGCAGGGGGCCGGGAGACCCAGTACTTC. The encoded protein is CAAGGRETQYF.

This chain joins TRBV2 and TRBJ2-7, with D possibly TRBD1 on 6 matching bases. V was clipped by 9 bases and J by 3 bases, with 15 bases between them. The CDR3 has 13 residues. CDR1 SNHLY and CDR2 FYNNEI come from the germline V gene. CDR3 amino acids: CASYREMGYEQYF. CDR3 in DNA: TGTGCCAGTTACAGGGAAATGGGCTACGAGCAGTACTTC.

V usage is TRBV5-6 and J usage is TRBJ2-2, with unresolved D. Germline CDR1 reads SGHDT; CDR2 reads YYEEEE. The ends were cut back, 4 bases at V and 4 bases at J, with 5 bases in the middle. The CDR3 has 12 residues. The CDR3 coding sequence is TGTGCCAGCAGCCCGAGCACCGGGGAGCTGTTTTTT. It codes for CASSPSTGELFF.

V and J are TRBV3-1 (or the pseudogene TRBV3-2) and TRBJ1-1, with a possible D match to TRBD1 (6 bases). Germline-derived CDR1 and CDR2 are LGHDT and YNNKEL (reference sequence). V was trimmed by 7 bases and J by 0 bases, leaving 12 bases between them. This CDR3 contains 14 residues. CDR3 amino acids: CASTPGHLNTEAFF. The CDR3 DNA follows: TGTGCCAGCACCCCGGGACATTTGAACACTGAAGCTTTCTTT.

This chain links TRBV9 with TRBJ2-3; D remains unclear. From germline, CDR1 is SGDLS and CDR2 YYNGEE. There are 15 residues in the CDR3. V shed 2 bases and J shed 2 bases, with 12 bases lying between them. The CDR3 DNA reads TGTGCCAGCAGCGTGAACCATAGGACCACAGATACGCAGTATTTT. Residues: CASSVNHRTTDTQYF.

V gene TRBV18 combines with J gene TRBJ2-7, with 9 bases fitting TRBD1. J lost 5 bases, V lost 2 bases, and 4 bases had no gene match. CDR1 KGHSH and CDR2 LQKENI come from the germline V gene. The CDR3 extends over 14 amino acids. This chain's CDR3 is CASSPRGQGHEQYF. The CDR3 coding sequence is TGTGCCAGCTCACCAAGGGGACAGGGCCACGAGCAGTACTTC.

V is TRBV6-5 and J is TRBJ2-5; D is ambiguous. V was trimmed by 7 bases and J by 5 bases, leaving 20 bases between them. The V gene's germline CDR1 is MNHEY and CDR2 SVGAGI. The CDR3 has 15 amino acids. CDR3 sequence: CASIRAPEVGETQYF. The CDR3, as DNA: TGTGCCAGCATAAGGGCCCCGGAAGTAGGGGAGACCCAGTACTTC.

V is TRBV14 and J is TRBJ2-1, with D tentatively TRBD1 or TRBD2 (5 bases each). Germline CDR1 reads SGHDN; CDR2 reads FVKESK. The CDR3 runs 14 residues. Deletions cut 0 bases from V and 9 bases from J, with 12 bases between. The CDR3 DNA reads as TGTGCCAGCAGCCAAGAGGTTTGGGGGACTGAGCAGTTCTTC. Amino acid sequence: CASSQEVWGTEQFF.

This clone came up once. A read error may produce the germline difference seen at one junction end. The CDR3 protein is CASSYFLGNLSPLHF. In DNA, the CDR3 is TGTGCCAGCAGCTACTTCCTGGGAAATCTGTCACCCCTCCACTTT. V usage is TRBV6-5 and J usage is TRBJ1-6; D call uncertain. The CDR3 runs 15 residues. In germline, CDR1 is MNHEY, CDR2 SVGAGI.

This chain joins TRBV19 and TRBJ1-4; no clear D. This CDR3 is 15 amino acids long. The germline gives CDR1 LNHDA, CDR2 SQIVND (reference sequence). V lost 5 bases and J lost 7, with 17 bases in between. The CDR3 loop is CASSPTRGSGEKLFF. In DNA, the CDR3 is TGTGCCAGTAGTCCAACTCGGGGATCTGGTGAAAAACTGTTTTTT.

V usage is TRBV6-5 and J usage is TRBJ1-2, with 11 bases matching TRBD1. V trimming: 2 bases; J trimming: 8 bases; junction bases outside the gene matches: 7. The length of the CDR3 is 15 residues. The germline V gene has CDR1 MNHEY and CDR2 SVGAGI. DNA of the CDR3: TGTGCCAGCAGTTACCCGGGACAGGGGGGTCTCGGCTACACCTTC. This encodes CASSYPGQGGLGYTF.

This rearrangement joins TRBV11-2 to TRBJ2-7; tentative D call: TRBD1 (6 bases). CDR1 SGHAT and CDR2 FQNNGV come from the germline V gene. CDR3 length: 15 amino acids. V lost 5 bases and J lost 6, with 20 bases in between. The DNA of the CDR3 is TGTGCCAGCAGCACCATACAGGGTTTAAAGGGCGAGCAGTACTTC. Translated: CASSTIQGLKGEQYF.